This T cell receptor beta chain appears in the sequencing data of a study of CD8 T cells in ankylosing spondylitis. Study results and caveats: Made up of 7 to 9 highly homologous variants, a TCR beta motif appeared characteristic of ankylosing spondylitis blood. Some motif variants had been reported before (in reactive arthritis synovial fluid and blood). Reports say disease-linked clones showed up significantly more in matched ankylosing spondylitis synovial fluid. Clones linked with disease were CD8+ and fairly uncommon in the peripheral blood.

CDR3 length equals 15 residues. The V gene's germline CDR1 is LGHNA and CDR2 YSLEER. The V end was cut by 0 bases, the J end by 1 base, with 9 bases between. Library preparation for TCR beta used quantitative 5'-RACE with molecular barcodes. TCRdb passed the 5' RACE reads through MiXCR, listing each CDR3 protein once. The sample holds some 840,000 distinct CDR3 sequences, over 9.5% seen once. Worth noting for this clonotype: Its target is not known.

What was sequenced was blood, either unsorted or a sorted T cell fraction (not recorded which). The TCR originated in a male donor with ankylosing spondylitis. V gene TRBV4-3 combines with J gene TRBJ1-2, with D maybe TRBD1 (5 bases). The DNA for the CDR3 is TGCGCCAGCAGCCAAGATGTGGGGGGTAACTATGGCTACACCTTC. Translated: CASSQDVGGNYGYTF.